A single sample gave rise to the 20 T cell receptor beta chains below, sequenced in a study of cytomegalovirus exposure and HLA in healthy donors (dated by TCRdb to 2016 to 2017). Libraries were constructed by the immunoSEQ multiplex PCR assay. For the multiplex PCR, a mixture combining 60 forward primers for TCR Vbeta segments and 13 reverse primers for TCR Jbeta segments was used. TCRdb re-hosts the immuneACCESS table, in-frame sequences only. Its copies lack some clones; in the studies checked, an unresolved V gene accounts for under half of them, and the cause for the rest is not known. The sample table holds about 160,000 clones. The ten largest clonotypes hold 1% to 1.5% of the sample. What was sequenced was PBMCs. These TCRs come from a woman aged 55-70 years in good health and CMV-seronegative.

The chain uses TRBV4-3 and TRBJ1-4; 9 bases map to TRBD1. This CDR3 contains 14 residues. CDR1 is LGHNA, CDR2 YSLEER, per germline. V lost 3 bases and J lost 8; bases outside the gene matches: 4. The CDR3 loop reads CASSHGTGREKLFF. CDR3 sequence (DNA): TGCGCCAGCAGCCATGGGACAGGGAGGGAAAAACTGTTTTTT.

The V and J genes are TRBV5-4 and TRBJ2-7, with TRBD2 identical over 8 bases. There are 14 residues in the CDR3. Germline V CDR1 and CDR2: SGHNT, YYREEE (reference sequence). V was clipped by 0 bases and J by 2 bases; unmatched bases: 1. In DNA, the CDR3 is TGTGCCAGCAGCTTGGCGGGAGGGCCCTACGAGCAGTACTTC. Encoded protein: CASSLAGGPYEQYF.

This chain joins TRBV18 and TRBJ1-2, with no clear D. Germline CDR1 and CDR2: KGHSH and LQKENI. V was shortened by 0 bases and J by 2 bases, with 7 bases between the two germline ends. The CDR3 has 14 amino acids. For the CDR3, the DNA is TGTGCCAGCTCACCACCGCCGGGGAACTATGGCTACACCTTC. It codes for CASSPPPGNYGYTF.

V and J are TRBV19 and TRBJ1-1, with D maybe TRBD1 (5 bases). The CDR3 consists of 14 residues. Per the germline V gene, CDR1 is LNHDA and CDR2 is SQIVND (reference sequence). The ends were cut back, 2 bases at V and 6 bases at J, with 13 bases in the middle. CDR3 region: CASSIRWGGAEAFF. DNA of the CDR3: TGTGCCAGTAGTATACGGTGGGGCGGCGCTGAAGCTTTCTTT.

This chain uses TRBV19 with TRBJ1-1, with 7 bases identical to TRBD1. V lost 7 bases, J lost 3 bases, and 5 bases stayed unmatched. Germline V gene lookup returns CDR1 LNHDA and CDR2 SQIVND (reference sequence). This CDR3 region has 13 residues. CDR3 nucleotides: TGTGCCAGTAACAGGGGTTGGTACACTGAAGCTTTCTTT. Amino acids: CASNRGWYTEAFF.

V and J are TRBV2 and TRBJ2-3; 8 nucleotides line up with TRBD2. This CDR3 is built from 17 residues. Trimming took 5 bases from V and 1 from J; bases not matched to a gene: 11. CDR1 SNHLY and CDR2 FYNNEI come from the germline V gene. The CDR3 DNA reads TGTGCCAGCAGTTACCTTCTAGGCGGGGGGCGCACAGATACGCAGTATTTT. Translating gives CASSYLLGGGRTDTQYF.

The V gene is TRBV7-9, the J gene TRBJ1-1; D gene ambiguous. The CDR3 extends over 15 amino acids. V was trimmed by 0 bases and J by 0 bases, leaving 8 bases between them. The germline V gene encodes CDR1 SEHNR and CDR2 FQNEAQ (reference sequence). CDR3 residues: CASSLAGQLNTEAFF. CDR3 sequence (DNA): TGTGCCAGCAGCTTAGCTGGGCAATTGAACACTGAAGCTTTCTTT.

The chain couples TRBV5-1 to TRBJ1-6; TRBD1 matches at 8 bases. Germline V CDR1 and CDR2: SGHRS, YFSETQ. The V segment lost 4 bases and the J segment 3 bases; nucleotides outside the gene matches: 3. The CDR3 loop spans 15 amino acids. The CDR3 bases are TGCGCCAGCAGCCTACAGGGGGACTATAATTCACCCCTCCACTTT. It encodes CASSLQGDYNSPLHF.

The chain employs TRBV30 and TRBJ2-1, with 8 positions matching TRBD2. This CDR3 is 12 amino acids long. Trimming at V came to 2 bases and at J to 8 bases, leaving 2 bases not matched to a gene. The germline CDR1 and CDR2 sequences are GTSNPN and SVGIG (reference sequence). The CDR3 sequence: CAWSPGGDEQFF. As DNA, the CDR3 is TGTGCCTGGAGTCCCGGGGGGGATGAGCAGTTCTTC.

CDR3: CASSQDIGGSWMGETQYF. As DNA, the CDR3 is TGCGCCAGCAGCCAAGACATAGGAGGGAGCTGGATGGGAGAGACCCAGTACTTC. V usage is TRBV4-3 and J usage is TRBJ2-5; TRBD2 might be the D (6 bases). The CDR3 consists of 18 residues. Trimming stripped 0 bases from V and 4 bases from J, with 21 bases between. Per germline, CDR1 LGHNA and CDR2 YSLEER.

The V and J genes are TRBV5-1 and TRBJ1-2; TRBD1 matches at 9 bases. The V gene's germline CDR1 is SGHRS and CDR2 YFSETQ. The CDR3 spans 13 residues. J lost 10 bases, V lost 4 bases, and 8 bases had no gene match. The CDR3 protein is CASSRRDREDYTF. Written as DNA, the CDR3 is TGCGCCAGCAGCCGCCGGGACAGGGAGGACTACACCTTC.

The chain has TRBV11-2 and TRBJ2-7; 7 bases map to TRBD1. Trimming removed 5 bases from V and 6 bases from J; junction bases left unmatched: 16. Per germline, CDR1 SGHAT and CDR2 FQNNGV. This CDR3 contains 16 residues. CDR3 coding DNA: TGTGCCAGCAGCCTTGGGACAGCCCCAATGGAGGCCGAGCAGTACTTC. This sequence encodes CASSLGTAPMEAEQYF.

The chain recombines TRBV18 with TRBJ2-7; TRBD1 agrees at 12 bases. CDR3 size: 15 residues. V was pared by 3 bases and J by 5 bases, with 5 bases of the junction left unmatched. CDR1 is KGHSH and CDR2 is LQKENI in the germline V gene. The CDR3 here is CASSPPGQGAHEQYF. CDR3 coding DNA: TGTGCCAGCTCACCCCCGGGACAGGGGGCCCACGAGCAGTACTTC.

V usage is TRBV7-2 and J usage is TRBJ2-3; D perhaps matches TRBD2 (5 bases). CDR3 length: 13 amino acids. Trimming pared 4 bases from V and 7 bases from J, leaving 12 bases between. The V gene's germline CDR1 is SGHTA and CDR2 FQGNSA. The CDR3 nucleotides read TGTGCCAGCAGCTCAACTAGTTTCAATACGCAGTATTTT. It codes for CASSSTSFNTQYF.

This sequence joins TRBV4-1 and TRBJ1-2, with TRBD1 identical over 11 bases. V was pared by 0 bases and J by 5 bases, with 8 bases of the junction left unmatched. This CDR3 contains 17 residues. Per germline, CDR1 MGHRA and CDR2 YSYEKL. The CDR3 region is CASSQDAPGQGVYGYTF. The DNA for the CDR3 is TGCGCCAGCAGCCAAGATGCTCCGGGACAGGGGGTTTATGGCTACACCTTC.

J is TRBJ2-7 and V is TRBV7-9; 12 bases are a match to TRBD1. This CDR3 region has 16 residues. Trimming removed 7 bases from V and 5 bases from J; junction bases left unmatched: 12. Per germline, CDR1 SEHNR and CDR2 FQNEAQ (reference sequence). CDR3 DNA sequence: TGTGCCAGCAACTCAATCGGGACAGGGGGCGCGGACGAGCAGTACTTC. It is translated as CASNSIGTGGADEQYF.

The rearrangement links TRBV28 to TRBJ2-7; a possible D gene is TRBD1 (5 bases). Germline V lookup: CDR1 MDHEN, CDR2 SYDVKM. V lost 7 bases and J lost 12, with 16 bases in between. The CDR3 covers 11 residues. The CDR3 loop reads CASTLHRFPYF. CDR3 sequence (DNA): TGTGCCAGCACCCTTCACAGGTTTCCGTACTTC.

The chain recombines TRBV27 with TRBJ2-1; 9 bases are a match to TRBD1. This CDR3 has 16 amino acids. The trim removed 6 bases at V and 3 bases at J, leaving 9 bases unmatched. The V gene's germline CDR1 is MNHEY and CDR2 SMNVEV (reference sequence). CDR3 nucleotide sequence: TGTGCCAGCAGCCTTCTGGGACAGGGCCTCTACAATGAGCAGTTCTTC. Translation gives CASSLLGQGLYNEQFF.

This rearrangement joins TRBV7-2 to TRBJ2-1; the match to TRBD1 covers 8 bases. The CDR3 covers 15 residues. Germline V lookup: CDR1 SGHTA, CDR2 FQGNSA. Trimming took 5 bases from V and 2 from J; bases not matched to a gene: 5. The CDR3 reads CASSVDRGAYNEQFF. CDR3 DNA: TGTGCCAGCAGCGTCGACAGGGGTGCCTACAATGAGCAGTTCTTC.

The rearrangement links TRBV7-3 to TRBJ1-1, with D unclear. The germline V and J ends were trimmed by 10 bases and 1 base, with 13 bases remaining between them. The CDR3 totals 13 residues. CDR1 and CDR2 (germline): SGHTA, FQGTGA. This chain's CDR3 is CATKLTGNTEAFF. The CDR3 bases are TGTGCCACCAAGCTTACGGGGAACACTGAAGCTTTCTTT.